The 5 T cell receptor beta chains presented below share a single source sample, sequenced in a study of CD8+ T cells in alopecia areata. It was cDNA, reverse transcribed from extracted RNA, that served as the sequencing template. Libraries were prepared by immunoSEQ multiplex PCR; TCRdb keeps only in-frame clonotypes and omits some of them. The sample has hundreds of thousands of clones; around 66% are singletons. The treatment was: oral pan-JAK inhibitor, 5-10 mg twice daily. Sample: CD4+ T cells sorted from blood, taken at approximately week 45, from a patient treated with tofacitinib. The receptor set was obtained from a human donor with alopecia areata.

In this sample, this clone turned up a few times. The V and J genes are TRBV29-1 and TRBJ2-1; D is possibly TRBD2 (5 bases). Germline assignment: CDR1 SQVTM and CDR2 ANQGSEA. The CDR3 has 12 residues. Trimming stripped 4 bases from V and 5 bases from J, with 9 bases between. The CDR3 protein is CSVVTGNNEQFF. CDR3 coding DNA: TGCAGCGTTGTCACCGGGAACAATGAGCAGTTCTTC.

The chain has TRBV9 and TRBJ2-5; D unresolved. CDR1 and CDR2 (germline): SGDLS, YYNGEE. This CDR3 has 14 residues. V was shortened by 0 bases and J by 2 bases, with 8 bases between the two germline ends. CDR3 sequence: CASSVAAIQETQYF. CDR3 sequence (DNA): TGTGCCAGCAGCGTAGCGGCTATACAAGAGACCCAGTACTTC.

The genes are TRBV7-9 and TRBJ2-3; 15 positions match TRBD2. Germline V lookup: CDR1 SEHNR, CDR2 FQNEAQ (reference sequence). This CDR3 has 16 residues. Unmatched junction bases numbered 8, after V lost 5 bases and J lost 8 bases. The CDR3 spells CASSIDGLAGGITQYF. DNA for the CDR3: TGTGCCAGCAGCATCGACGGACTAGCGGGGGGGATTACGCAGTATTTT.

This clone has just a few counts. V is TRBV2 and J is TRBJ2-5; the match to TRBD1 covers 9 bases. The CDR3 has 16 amino acids. Trimming cost V 6 bases and J 5 bases; bases outside gene matches: 13. Germline V gene lookup returns CDR1 SNHLY and CDR2 FYNNEI. The CDR3 sequence: CASRPLGQGESETQYF. DNA for the CDR3: TGTGCCAGCAGGCCGCTGGGACAGGGTGAGAGTGAGACCCAGTACTTC.

The chain has TRBV4-1 and TRBJ2-3; D may be TRBD2 (7 bases). Germline loops: CDR1 MGHRA, CDR2 YSYEKL. This CDR3 comprises 16 residues. V lost 0 bases, J lost 3 bases, and 13 bases lay in between. The CDR3 DNA reads TGCGCCAGCAGCCAAGAACGGGGGGCGGGTACAGATACGCAGTATTTT. It encodes CASSQERGAGTDTQYF.